What follows are 23 T cell receptor beta chains derived from one specimen sequenced in a study of T cell responses to AZD1222 COVID-19 vaccine (dated by TCRdb to 2020 to 2023). The library was built by means of the immunoSEQ multiplex PCR assay. Imported from immuneACCESS, the table was reduced by TCRdb to in-frame sequences with V and J called. These copies leave out some clones; in studies compared against another copy, an unresolved V gene accounts for under half, and the cause of the remainder is not known. Present in this sample are approximately 110,000 clones, around 94% of which were seen just once. The ten largest clonotypes hold roughly 2.2% of the sample. The time point label on this specimen signifies: baseline before first vaccination. Sequenced material: peripheral blood, taken on day 0 of AZD1222 vaccination. The receptors were gathered from an adult in good health.

The rearrangement joins TRBV3-1 (or the pseudogene TRBV3-2) to TRBJ1-1, with D possibly matching TRBD1 (5 bases). V gave up 3 bases and J gave up 3 bases, with 11 bases separating them. Germline V gene data show CDR1 as LGHDT and CDR2 as YNNKEL (reference sequence). CDR3 size: 14 residues. The CDR3: CASSHGHVDTEAFF. In DNA form, the CDR3 reads TGTGCCAGCAGCCATGGACACGTGGACACTGAAGCTTTCTTT.

The chain links TRBV7-9 to TRBJ1-3; D is ambiguous. Deletions cut 5 bases from V and 4 bases from J, with 12 bases between. The CDR3 has 14 residues. Germline lookup yields CDR1 SEHNR and CDR2 FQNEAQ (reference sequence). The DNA for the CDR3 is TGTGCCAGCAGCCGGGAGGAAAGAGGAAACACCATATATTTT. It encodes CASSREERGNTIYF. The full variable domain, its missing parts supplied by reference TRBV7-9 and TRBJ1-3, is DTGVSQNPRHKITKRGQNVTFRCDPISEHNRLYWYRQTLGQGPEFLTYFQNEAQLEKSRLLSDRFSAERPKGSFSTLEIQRTEQGDSAMYLCASSREERGNTIYFGEGSWLTVV.

V usage is TRBV19 and J usage is TRBJ2-3; D gene unclear. The V gene's germline CDR1 is LNHDA and CDR2 SQIVND (reference sequence). The V and J ends lost 3 bases and 0 bases respectively, with 7 bases between them. The CDR3 totals 14 residues. The CDR3 loop reads CASSISVSTDTQYF. CDR3 nucleotides: TGTGCCAGTAGTATTTCCGTGAGCACAGATACGCAGTATTTT.

The genes are TRBV4-3 and TRBJ1-2, with D hard to call. Trimming removed 0 bases at V and 8 bases at J, with 19 bases between. The length of the CDR3 is 16 residues. Germline CDR1 and CDR2: LGHNA and YSLEER. The CDR3 protein is CASSQDRMEGGRGYTF. The CDR3 region has the DNA TGCGCCAGCAGCCAAGATAGGATGGAGGGAGGGCGAGGCTACACCTTC.

The chain employs TRBV2 and TRBJ1-5, with D possibly matching TRBD1 (5 bases). V was cut by 5 bases and J by 5 bases, with 16 bases left in between. The germline V gene encodes CDR1 SNHLY and CDR2 FYNNEI. The CDR3 is 15 residues long. The CDR3 DNA is TGTGCCAGCAGTTCCAGGGATAGAGTCGATCAGCCCCAGCATTTT. Its translation is CASSSRDRVDQPQHF.

The rearrangement uses TRBV28 and TRBJ2-2; D is unresolved. The CDR3 has 15 residues. Trimming cost V 6 bases and J 1 base, with 12 bases left between them. Germline CDR1 MDHEN, CDR2 SYDVKM. The CDR3 here is CASSSRPENTGELFF. CDR3 nucleotides: TGTGCCAGCAGCTCACGGCCCGAGAACACCGGGGAGCTGTTTTTT.

V gene TRBV11-3 combines with J gene TRBJ1-1, with D perhaps TRBD1 (6 bases). The CDR3 is made up of 13 amino acids. The germline CDR1 and CDR2 sequences are SGHNT and YENEEA. Between the trimmed V and J ends, which lost 4 bases and 7 bases, there was a span of 13 bases. For the CDR3, the DNA is TGTGCCAGCAGCTCAGACCGGACAGTTGAAGCTTTCTTT. It yields the protein CASSSDRTVEAFF.

With regard to this clone: The DNA is left out, because the CDR3 cannot be placed on it with certainty; the CDR3 is given as TCRdb lists it. The CDR3 sequence is CASRLLGHKWASGTPSTNTGELFF. This chain uses TRBV12-2 with TRBJ2-2; TRBD2 was called by the table and not checked on the DNA. TRBV12-2 is a pseudogene segment. The CDR3 is 24 residues long, counting both termini.

CDR3 nucleotide sequence: TGTGCCAGCAGTACGACAGGGGATCGGGAGCAGTTCTTC. Amino acid sequence: CASSTTGDREQFF. The J gene is TRBJ2-1, the V gene TRBV11-3; 8 nucleotides line up with TRBD1. The germline V gene encodes CDR1 SGHNT and CDR2 YENEEA. J gave up 10 bases and V 6 bases, and 8 bases lay outside the gene matches. The CDR3 runs 13 residues.

This chain joins TRBV28 and TRBJ1-6, with TRBD1 matching over 7 bases. Germline CDR1 and CDR2: MDHEN and SYDVKM. V gave up 7 bases and J gave up 4 bases; unmatched junction bases: 7. The CDR3 has 15 residues. CDR3 in DNA: TGTGCCAGCACAGGGGGGACAGTTTATAATTCACCCCTCCACTTT. The encoded protein is CASTGGTVYNSPLHF.

The chain is built from TRBV4-3 and TRBJ1-3; D gene uncertain. The V gene lost 0 bases and the J gene lost 0 bases, with 18 bases spanning the gap. The CDR3 is made up of 19 amino acids. Germline V gives CDR1 LGHNA, CDR2 YSLEER. The CDR3: CASSQDLLLGPVSGNTIYF. The CDR3 DNA sequence: TGCGCCAGCAGCCAAGATCTCCTTCTTGGGCCGGTCTCTGGAAACACCATATATTTT.

V usage is TRBV4-1 and J usage is TRBJ1-1; D is undetermined. The V and J ends lost 1 base and 5 bases respectively, with 11 bases between them. Germline V gene data show CDR1 as MGHRA and CDR2 as YSYEKL. CDR3 size: 14 residues. CDR3 sequence: CASSQGGVGTEAFF. Here the CDR3 DNA reads TGCGCCAGCAGCCAAGGCGGGGTCGGTACTGAAGCTTTCTTT.

Comments on this clone: Distinct nucleotide sequences in the sample also encode this CDR3. The chain has TRBV19 and TRBJ2-1, with TRBD2 matching over 12 bases. The CDR3 extends over 16 amino acids. Germline values: CDR1 LNHDA, CDR2 SQIVND (reference sequence). The V and J ends lost 5 bases and 4 bases, in that order; junction bases with no gene match: 6. DNA of the CDR3: TGTGCCAGTAGTCCCGGAGGACTAGCGGGATACAATGAGCAGTTCTTC. Encoded protein: CASSPGGLAGYNEQFF.

The V gene is TRBV3-1 (or the pseudogene TRBV3-2), the J gene TRBJ1-2; weak D call: TRBD1 (6 bases). The germline V gene has CDR1 LGHDT and CDR2 YNNKEL (reference sequence). This CDR3 comprises 15 residues. Trimming removed 4 bases at V and 2 bases at J, with 14 bases between. The CDR3 DNA reads as TGTGCCAGCAGCCCACCAGGGGCGGAGAACTATGGCTACACCTTC. As protein: CASSPPGAENYGYTF.

V usage is TRBV7-6 and J usage is TRBJ2-1, with a weak D call TRBD2 (6 bases). The CDR3 contains 14 residues. Trimming shortened V by 1 base and J by 3 bases, and 7 bases separated the two germline ends. Germline V gene data show CDR1 as SGHVS and CDR2 as FNYEAQ. The CDR3 here is CASSLGGLYNEQFF. In DNA form, the CDR3 reads TGTGCCAGCAGCTTAGGGGGACTCTACAATGAGCAGTTCTTC.

The V gene is TRBV6-1, the J gene TRBJ1-2, with a tentative D call TRBD1 (5 bases). Trimming removed 3 bases at V and 2 bases at J, with 10 bases between. CDR3 size: 14 residues. The germline CDR1 and CDR2 sequences are MNHNS and SASEGT. CDR3 nucleotide sequence: TGTGCCAGCAGTGAGGGACTGATCAACTATGGCTACACCTTC. It encodes CASSEGLINYGYTF.

This clone occurred once. The chain has TRBV18 and TRBJ1-1, with no clear D. CDR1 is KGHSH and CDR2 is LQKENI in the germline V gene. This CDR3 is built from 12 residues. V lost 2 bases and J 8 bases, leaving 9 bases between the germline ends. The CDR3 loop reads CASSPDPGEAFF. The CDR3 coding sequence is TGTGCCAGCTCACCAGACCCGGGGGAAGCTTTCTTT.

In its sample, this clone was seen a few times. The gene calls are TRBV6-1 and TRBJ1-6; 7 positions match TRBD1. The CDR3 length is 16 residues. Germline values: CDR1 MNHNS, CDR2 SASEGT. V lost 2 bases and J lost 6; bases outside the gene matches: 7. The CDR3: CASSEWRGQGNSPLHF. The DNA for the CDR3 is TGTGCCAGCAGTGAATGGAGGGGGCAAGGTAATTCACCCCTCCACTTT.

The chain is built from TRBV28 and TRBJ2-7, with 8 bases matching TRBD2. V lost 5 bases and J lost 4; bases outside the gene matches: 7. This CDR3 spans 14 amino acids. Germline assignment: CDR1 MDHEN and CDR2 SYDVKM. CDR3: CASSLSGGFYEQYF. CDR3 nucleotides: TGTGCCAGCAGTCTCAGCGGGGGCTTTTACGAGCAGTACTTC.

The V call is TRBV7-2, the J call TRBJ2-5, with D tentatively TRBD1 (5 bases). Trimming shortened V by 2 bases and J by 7 bases, and 14 bases separated the two germline ends. Germline lookup yields CDR1 SGHTA and CDR2 FQGNSA. The CDR3 extends over 14 amino acids. CDR3 bases: TGTGCCAGCAGCTTAACATTGGGGCCGGGGACCCAGTACTTC. Its translation: CASSLTLGPGTQYF.

This rearrangement joins TRBV6-5 to TRBJ2-3; 7 nucleotides align to TRBD2. The J segment lost 5 bases and the V segment lost 6 bases, leaving 5 bases of the junction unmatched. The CDR3 is 13 residues long. Germline CDR1 reads MNHEY; CDR2 reads SVGAGI. CDR3 loop: CASRTGGKDTQYF. The CDR3, as DNA: TGTGCCAGCAGGACGGGGGGTAAAGATACGCAGTATTTT.

DNA of the CDR3: TGTGCCAGCAGCACGACAGGGAGGACTGAAGCTTTCTTT. The encoded protein is CASSTTGRTEAFF. This rearrangement joins TRBV27 to TRBJ1-1, with 7 bases fitting TRBD1. The CDR3 consists of 13 residues. Trimming removed 6 bases from V and 5 bases from J; junction bases left unmatched: 6. Per germline, CDR1 MNHEY and CDR2 SMNVEV (reference sequence).

The J gene is TRBJ2-2, the V gene TRBV5-1; 9 positions match TRBD2. The germline V gene encodes CDR1 SGHRS and CDR2 YFSETQ. V shed 5 bases and J 0 bases; nucleotides not matched to a gene: 5. This CDR3 region has 16 residues. This chain's CDR3 is CASSKSGRTNTGELFF. The CDR3, as DNA: TGCGCCAGCAGTAAAAGCGGGAGGACGAACACCGGGGAGCTGTTTTTT.